A selection of T cell receptor beta chains follows, all from one sample in a study of Ad26.COV2.S vaccination and SARS-CoV-2 variants. The table came from immunoSEQ multiplex PCR; TCRdb's copy has only in-frame clones and leaves some out. The sample holds 350,000 to 550,000 clones, 75% to 90% seen once. Specimen: peripheral blood, collected in a trial of Ad26.COV2.S vaccine versus placebo. These receptors were taken from a person between 18 and 65 years old who received the Ad26.COV2.S COVID-19 vaccine or a placebo. Each CDR3 is given with its conserved first and last residue. The D gene is left open where the match is weak. Not all rows give a size; the values are once, few, many and, for expanded clones, a class.

CDR3aa	CDR3nt	v_gene	j_gene	d_gene	abundance
CASQLSGGHSTDTQYF	TGCGCCAGCCAACTTAGCGGGGGGCATAGCACAGATACGCAGTATTTT	TRBV5-1	TRBJ2-3	TRBD2	.
CSVGRSGNEQFF	TGCAGCGTGGGCAGGTCAGGGAATGAGCAGTTCTTC	TRBV29-1	TRBJ2-1	.	.
CAISGGAGGDSNTEAFF	TGTGCCATCAGTGGGGGCGCCGGGGGCGATTCGAACACTGAAGCTTTCTTT	TRBV10-3	TRBJ1-1	.	.
CASSHVSGTGELFF	TGCGCCAGCAGCCATGTCTCGGGCACCGGGGAGCTGTTTTTT	TRBV4-3	TRBJ2-2	.	.
CAWSVKSAGYEQYF	TGTGCCTGGAGTGTAAAATCGGCGGGTTACGAGCAGTACTTC	TRBV30	TRBJ2-7	.	.
CASSQDWGYGETQYF	TGCGCCAGCAGCCAAGACTGGGGATATGGGGAGACCCAGTACTTC	TRBV4-3	TRBJ2-5	.	.
CASSLWSSGATNTGELFF	TGCGCCAGCAGCCTGTGGTCTAGCGGGGCTACTAACACCGGGGAGCTGTTTTTT	TRBV5-1	TRBJ2-2	TRBD2	.
CASNTLGRARPDEQYF	TGTGCCAGCAATACACTAGGGAGGGCCCGACCTGACGAGCAGTACTTC	TRBV7-9	TRBJ2-7	TRBD2	.
CASSLAWSSDEQFF	TGTGCCAGCAGCTTAGCTTGGTCGTCAGATGAGCAGTTCTTC	TRBV11-3	TRBJ2-1	.	.
CASSLRPGADNEQFF	TGTGCCAGCAGCTTACGCCCGGGAGCTGACAATGAGCAGTTCTTC	TRBV13	TRBJ2-1	.	.
CASRGQGGYNEQFF	TGTGCCAGCAGGGGACAGGGGGGGTACAATGAGCAGTTCTTC	TRBV2	TRBJ2-1	TRBD1	.
CASSEYGGMNTGELFF	TGTGCCAGCAGTGAATACGGCGGGATGAACACCGGGGAGCTGTTTTTT	TRBV2	TRBJ2-2	.	few
CASSFQRGVETQYF	TGTGCCAGCAGCTTCCAGCGGGGGGTAGAGACCCAGTACTTC	TRBV7-2	TRBJ2-5	TRBD2	once
CASSLELQGAISGYTF	TGTGCCAGCAGCTTGGAATTACAGGGGGCGATATCTGGCTACACCTTC	TRBV5-4	TRBJ1-2	TRBD1	.
CASTGTADGYTF	TGTGCCAGCACCGGGACAGCAGATGGCTACACCTTC	TRBV3-1/TRBV3-2	TRBJ1-2	TRBD1	.
CASSSLAGGLGAYNEQFF	TGTGCCAGCAGCTCACTAGCGGGGGGGCTAGGAGCCTACAATGAGCAGTTCTTC	TRBV7-9	TRBJ2-1	TRBD2	.
CSVETLNTGELFF	TGCAGCGTTGAAACACTGAACACCGGGGAGCTGTTTTTT	TRBV29-1	TRBJ2-2	.	once
CASSEAGRANYGYTF	TGTGCCAGCAGTGAAGCGGGCCGGGCTAACTATGGCTACACCTTC	TRBV2	TRBJ1-2	.	.
CASSPILAGRTDTQYF	TGTGCCAGCTCACCTATACTAGCGGGGCGCACAGATACGCAGTATTTT	TRBV18	TRBJ2-3	TRBD2	.
CASSPDSQETQYF	TGCGCCAGCAGCCCGGACAGTCAAGAGACCCAGTACTTC	TRBV5-1	TRBJ2-5	.	.
CASSPREGADYGYTF	TGTGCCAGCTCACCCCGAGAGGGGGCGGACTATGGCTACACCTTC	TRBV18	TRBJ1-2	TRBD1	.
CATSRGKGSGSETQYF	TGTGCCACCAGCAGGGGGAAGGGTAGCGGGAGTGAGACCCAGTACTTC	TRBV15	TRBJ2-5	TRBD2	.
CASSPELAGASGELFF	TGTGCTAGCAGCCCCGAATTAGCGGGAGCCTCTGGGGAGCTGTTTTTT	TRBV7-7	TRBJ2-2	TRBD2	once
CASSEGLAGGYGDTQYF	TGTGCCAGCAGCGAGGGACTAGCGGGGGGGTATGGAGATACGCAGTATTTT	TRBV5-8	TRBJ2-3	TRBD2	.
CASSATGERVQPQHF	TGTGCCAGCAGCGCGACAGGGGAAAGGGTTCAGCCCCAGCATTTT	TRBV9	TRBJ1-5	TRBD1	once
CASSLFSSEAFF	TGTGCCAGCAGCTTATTCTCTTCTGAAGCTTTCTTT	TRBV7-9	TRBJ1-1	.	few
CASSSRGYQETQYF	TGTGCCAGCAGCTCCCGGGGGTACCAAGAGACCCAGTACTTC	TRBV9	TRBJ2-5	.	.
CAWSDRGSLATNEKLFF	TGTGCCTGGAGTGACAGGGGGAGTCTTGCAACTAATGAAAAACTGTTTTTT	TRBV30	TRBJ1-4	TRBD1	.
CASSEQGGTEAFF	TGTGCCAGTAGTGAACAGGGCGGCACTGAAGCTTTCTTT	TRBV19	TRBJ1-1	.	.
CASSSVAGGPNEQFF	TGCGCCAGCAGCTCGGTAGCGGGAGGGCCGAATGAGCAGTTCTTC	TRBV5-1	TRBJ2-1	TRBD2	.
CASSQQTGAGYGYTF	TGCGCCAGCAGCCAGCAAACAGGGGCGGGCTATGGCTACACCTTC	TRBV4-3	TRBJ1-2	TRBD1	few
CASSGLAGETQYF	TGTGCCAGCAGTGGACTAGCGGGAGAGACCCAGTACTTC	TRBV2	TRBJ2-5	TRBD2	.
CASSLAPQETQYF	TGTGCCAGCAGCTTGGCACCCCAAGAGACCCAGTACTTC	TRBV7-9	TRBJ2-5	.	.
CASSQEGGLAGGHEQFF	TGTGCCAGCAGCCAAGAGGGGGGACTAGCGGGAGGACATGAGCAGTTCTTC	TRBV3-1/TRBV3-2	TRBJ2-1	TRBD2	.
CASSQDRGQGAYEQYF	TGCGCCAGCAGCCAAGATAGGGGACAGGGGGCCTACGAGCAGTACTTC	TRBV4-3	TRBJ2-7	TRBD1	.
CASSQDRQETQYF	TGTGCCAGCAGCCAAGACAGACAAGAGACCCAGTACTTC	TRBV3-1/TRBV3-2	TRBJ2-5	.	.
CASSKGQGGVTDTQYF	TGTGCCAGTAGCAAGGGACAGGGGGGGGTCACAGATACGCAGTATTTT	TRBV19	TRBJ2-3	TRBD1	.
CASSRRGPYEQYF	TGTGCCAGCAGCCGCCGCGGGCCCTACGAGCAGTACTTC	TRBV3-1/TRBV3-2	TRBJ2-7	.	.
CASSWEYSNTDTQYF	TGTGCCAGCAGTTGGGAGTATAGTAACACAGATACGCAGTATTTT	TRBV6-2/TRBV6-3	TRBJ2-3	.	.
CASSLYRAHNSGPEAFF	TGCGCCAGCAGCTTGTATAGGGCTCACAATTCGGGGCCTGAAGCTTTCTTT	TRBV5-1	TRBJ1-1	.	.
CASNRDKATHRDEQFF	TGCGCCAGCAACAGGGATAAGGCGACTCACCGCGATGAGCAGTTCTTC	TRBV4-1	TRBJ2-1	.	.
CASSFRYPLSGNTIYF	TGTGCCAGCAGCTTTAGATACCCCCTTAGTGGAAACACCATATATTTT	TRBV11-2	TRBJ1-3	.	.
CASSLVIPDTQYF	TGTGCCAGCAGCTTAGTTATACCAGATACGCAGTATTTT	TRBV7-3	TRBJ2-3	.	.
CASSLGQGDSNEKLFF	TGCGCCAGCAGCTTGGGTCAGGGTGATTCTAATGAAAAACTGTTTTTT	TRBV5-1	TRBJ1-4	.	.
CASSPTNTGELFF	TGTGCCAGCAGCCCGACTAACACCGGGGAGCTGTTTTTT	TRBV7-9	TRBJ2-2	.	.
CASSLAAGMDEQFF	TGTGCCAGCAGCTTAGCGGCAGGGATGGATGAGCAGTTCTTC	TRBV11-1	TRBJ2-1	.	.
CASSLAKMGSTEAFF	TGCGCCAGCAGCTTGGCCAAGATGGGGAGCACTGAAGCTTTCTTT	TRBV5-1	TRBJ1-1	.	.
CASSLERGLYGYTF	TGCGCCAGCAGCTTGGAGAGGGGACTCTATGGCTACACCTTC	TRBV5-1	TRBJ1-2	.	.